These 7 T cell receptor beta chains share one sample of origin, sequenced in a study of shared clonotypes between healthy human individuals. The repertoire was sequenced with immunoSEQ multiplex PCR; TCRdb's copy has only in-frame clones and lacks some. The sample has some 700,000 clones, 80% to 95% seen once. Sample: memory CD8+ T cells from PBMCs. As to subset: CD45RO+ cells pooled with CCR7-negative TemRA cells. The receptor set was obtained from a man younger than 35 in good health. Some clones in this sample may be carry-over from other donors' samples.

In DNA, the CDR3 is TGTGCCAGCAAACAGGGGGGGGTTCCCTACGAGCAGTACTTC. Amino acid sequence: CASKQGGVPYEQYF. The chain is built from TRBV27 and TRBJ2-7; possible D gene TRBD1, 8 bases. The CDR3 extends over 14 amino acids. The germline V and J ends were trimmed by 7 bases and 2 bases, with 15 bases remaining between them. CDR1 is MNHEY and CDR2 is SMNVEV in the germline V gene (reference sequence).

This chain links TRBV6-5 with TRBJ1-1; D call uncertain. The V gene lost 0 bases and the J gene lost 0 bases, with 11 bases spanning the gap. From germline, CDR1 is MNHEY and CDR2 SVGAGI. This CDR3 has 16 residues. CDR3 region: CASSYSRRPMNTEAFF. The CDR3 DNA is TGTGCCAGCAGTTACTCGAGGCGACCCATGAACACTGAAGCTTTCTTT.

The rearrangement uses TRBV11-2 and TRBJ2-1; a possible D gene is TRBD2 (6 bases). The CDR3 has 18 residues. The V end was cut by 2 bases, the J end by 0 bases, with 17 bases between. Germline V gives CDR1 SGHAT, CDR2 FQNNGV. CDR3 in amino acids: CASSLYPGLSSSYNEQFF. The CDR3 DNA is TGTGCCAGCAGCTTATATCCGGGACTCTCGAGCTCCTACAATGAGCAGTTCTTC.

This clone was observed once. The V call is TRBV4-2, the J call TRBJ2-1; 11 bases are shared with TRBD2. CDR1 and CDR2 (germline): LGHNA, YNFKEQ. The CDR3 runs to 14 residues. J lost 7 bases, V lost 1 base, and 0 bases had no gene match. The CDR3 reads CASSQVAGGNEQFF. In DNA form, the CDR3 reads TGTGCCAGCAGCCAAGTAGCGGGAGGGAATGAGCAGTTCTTC.

Worth noting for this clone: The same CDR3 is also encoded by other DNA sequences in this sample. V usage is TRBV9 and J usage is TRBJ2-7; TRBD1 matches at 9 bases. The germline V gene encodes CDR1 SGDLS and CDR2 YYNGEE. The CDR3 spans 14 residues. V lost 4 bases, J lost 2 bases, and 4 bases stayed unmatched. Here the CDR3 reads CASSSGQGTYEQYF. For the CDR3, the DNA is TGTGCCAGCAGCTCGGGACAGGGTACCTACGAGCAGTACTTC. Variable domain in full (rest from reference TRBV9 and TRBJ2-7): DSGVTQTPKHLITATGQRVTLRCSPRSGDLSVYWYQQSLDQGLQFLIQYYNGEERAKGNILERFSAQQFPDLHSELNLSSLELGDSALYFCASSSGQGTYEQYFGPGTRLTVT.

The chain has TRBV11-2 and TRBJ1-2, with D tentatively TRBD1 (6 bases). V was shortened by 0 bases and J by 0 bases, with 23 bases between the two germline ends. The length of the CDR3 is 20 residues. CDR1 is SGHAT, CDR2 FQNNGV, per germline. CDR3 DNA: TGTGCCAGCAGCTTAGATCGAGTAGGACAGCAGGTCCAAGCTAACTATGGCTACACCTTC. This encodes CASSLDRVGQQVQANYGYTF.

This chain connects TRBV27 to TRBJ2-7; 10 bases map to TRBD1. Germline CDR1 reads MNHEY; CDR2 reads SMNVEV (reference sequence). V was clipped by 5 bases and J by 3 bases; unmatched bases: 10. The CDR3 is 16 residues long. CDR3 region: CASSSRDRGIDYEQYF. In nucleotides, the CDR3 is TGTGCCAGCAGTAGCCGGGACAGGGGAATAGACTACGAGCAGTACTTC.